This entry features one TCR beta chain sequence. Its antigen is as yet unknown. These data come from a study of cytomegalovirus exposure and HLA in healthy donors. Study as a whole: Earlier work reported 110 million or so unique TCR beta sequences from 170 million or so T cells. Notes on the study in general: In a later analysis, HLA-associated beta chains showed higher expansion and lower generation probabilities than comparable chains.

The PCR was carried out with 60 Vbeta primers and 13 Jbeta primers. Using immunoSEQ multiplex PCR, the repertoire was profiled, and TCRdb retains in-frame clones only, with some absent. The sample yields about 150,000 clones, roughly 68% seen once. The CDR3 runs 14 residues. V gave up 2 bases and J gave up 3 bases; unmatched junction bases: 1. Germline CDR1 is SGHTA and CDR2 is FQGTGA. Sequences were obtained from PBMCs. This TCR was recovered from a man aged 25 to 40 in good health and CMV-seropositive. V gene TRBV7-3 combines with J gene TRBJ2-3; 8 positions match TRBD2. This CDR3 is CASSLREGTDTQYF. As DNA, the CDR3 is TGTGCCAGCAGCTTACGGGAGGGGACAGATACGCAGTATTTT.